This TCR beta chain was recovered during a study of T cells after yellow fever vaccination. This CDR3 is 16 amino acids long. Germline V gene lookup returns CDR1 SGHRS and CDR2 YFSETQ. V was trimmed by 6 bases and J by 12 bases, leaving 30 bases between them. TCRdb passed the 5' RACE reads through MiXCR, listing each CDR3 protein once. This table holds more than 65,000 distinct CDR3 sequences, approximately 7.3% found once. This clonotype was sampled from a man aged 18 to 35 who received the YFV17D yellow fever vaccine. Sequenced here: CD8+ T cells sorted from PBMCs, sampled 10 to 11 days after the first yellow fever vaccination. V is TRBV5-1 and J is TRBJ1-2, with a possible D match to TRBD1 (5 bases). The CDR3 spells CASKSKTGTDASGNTF. The CDR3 DNA reads as TGCGCCAGCAAATCAAAGACCGGGACCGACGCCTCGGGGAACACCTTC.